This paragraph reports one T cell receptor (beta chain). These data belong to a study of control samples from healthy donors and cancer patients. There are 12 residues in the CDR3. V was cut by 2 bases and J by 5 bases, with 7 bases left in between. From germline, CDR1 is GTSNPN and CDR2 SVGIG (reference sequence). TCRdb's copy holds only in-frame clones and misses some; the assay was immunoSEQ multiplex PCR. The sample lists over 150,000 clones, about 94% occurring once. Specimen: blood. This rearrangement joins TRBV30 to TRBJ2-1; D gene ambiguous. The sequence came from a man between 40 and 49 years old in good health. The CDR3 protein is CAWSRNNNEQFF. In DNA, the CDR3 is TGTGCCTGGAGTCGGAACAACAATGAGCAGTTCTTC.